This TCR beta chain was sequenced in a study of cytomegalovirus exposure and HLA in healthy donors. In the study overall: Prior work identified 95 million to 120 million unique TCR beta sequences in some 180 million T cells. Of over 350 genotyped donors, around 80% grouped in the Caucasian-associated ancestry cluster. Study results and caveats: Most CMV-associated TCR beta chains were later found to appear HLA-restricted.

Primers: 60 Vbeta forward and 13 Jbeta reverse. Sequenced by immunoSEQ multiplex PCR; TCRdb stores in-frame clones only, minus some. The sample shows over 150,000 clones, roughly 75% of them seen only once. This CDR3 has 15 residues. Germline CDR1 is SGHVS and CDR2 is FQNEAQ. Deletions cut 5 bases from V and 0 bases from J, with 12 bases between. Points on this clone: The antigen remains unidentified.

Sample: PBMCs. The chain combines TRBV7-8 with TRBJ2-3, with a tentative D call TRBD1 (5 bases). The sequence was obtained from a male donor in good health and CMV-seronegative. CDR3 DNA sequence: TGTGCCAGCAGCCATGGGGCAGGGAGCACAGATACGCAGTATTTT. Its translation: CASSHGAGSTDTQYF.